The subject of this entry is one T cell receptor beta chain. The germline gene is not matched at one end of the junction; a read error may be the cause. RNA amounts of roughly 0.5 to 1 ug underwent reverse transcription with random hexamers. immunoSEQ multiplex PCR amplified TCR beta CDR3 across 54 Vbeta, 13 Jbeta. TCRdb analysed the immunoSEQ multiplex PCR reads with MiXCR anew, one entry per CDR3 protein. This table holds around 130,000 distinct CDR3 sequences, about 93% found once. The sample comes from a study of CD8 T cells in Susac syndrome. This CDR3 has 14 amino acids. CDR1 is GTSNPN and CDR2 is SVGIG in the germline V gene (reference sequence).

This TCR was sampled from a human donor with multiple sclerosis. The rearrangement uses TRBV30 and TRBJ2-1; TRBD2 might be the D (6 bases). Specimen: CD8+ T cells from PBMCs. CDR3 coding DNA: TGTGCCTGGAGTTTTGGGGACTCCCACAATGAGCAGTTCTTC. Encoded protein: CAWSFGDSHNEQFF.